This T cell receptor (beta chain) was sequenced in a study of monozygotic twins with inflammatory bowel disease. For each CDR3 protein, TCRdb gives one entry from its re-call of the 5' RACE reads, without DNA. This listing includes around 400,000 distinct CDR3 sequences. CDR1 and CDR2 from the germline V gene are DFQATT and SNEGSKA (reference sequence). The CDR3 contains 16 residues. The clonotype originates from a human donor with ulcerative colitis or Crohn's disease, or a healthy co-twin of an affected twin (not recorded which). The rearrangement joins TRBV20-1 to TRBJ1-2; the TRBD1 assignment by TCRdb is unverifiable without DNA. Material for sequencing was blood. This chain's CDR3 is CSASVGQGGRTYGYTF.